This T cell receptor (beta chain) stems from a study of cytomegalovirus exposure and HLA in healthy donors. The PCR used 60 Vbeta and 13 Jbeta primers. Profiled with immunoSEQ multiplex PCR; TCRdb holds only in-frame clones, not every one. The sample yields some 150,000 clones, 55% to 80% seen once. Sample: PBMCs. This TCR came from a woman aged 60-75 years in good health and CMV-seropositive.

This chain's CDR3 is CASSDAPTSGTPGELFF. CDR3 bases: TGTGCCAGCAGTGACGCTCCGACTAGCGGGACCCCCGGGGAGCTGTTTTTT. The V gene is TRBV6-4, the J gene TRBJ2-2; 11 bases match TRBD2. Germline V gene sequence: CDR1 MRHNA, CDR2 SNTAGT. The CDR3 totals 17 residues. Trimming took 2 bases from V and 6 from J; bases not matched to a gene: 8.